These 19 T cell receptor beta chains share one sample of origin, sequenced in a study of cytomegalovirus exposure and HLA in healthy donors. Primers for the PCR totalled 60 Vbeta and 13 Jbeta. Method: immunoSEQ multiplex PCR; TCRdb's copy keeps in-frame clones and lacks some. The sample has around 150,000 clones; about 76% are singletons. Sample: PBMCs. These receptors originate from a human donor in good health.

The chain couples TRBV7-8 to TRBJ1-2; D may be TRBD1 (5 bases). The CDR3 sequence is 13 residues long. Germline-derived CDR1 and CDR2 are SGHVS and FQNEAQ. V was trimmed by 3 bases and J by 5 bases, leaving 10 bases between them. CDR3 sequence: CASSLGLYYGYTF. CDR3 DNA: TGTGCCAGCAGCTTGGGACTGTATTATGGCTACACCTTC.

This chain uses TRBV5-1 with TRBJ1-2; a possible D gene is TRBD1 (6 bases). Per the germline V gene, CDR1 is SGHRS and CDR2 is YFSETQ. This CDR3 has 13 amino acids. V dropped 0 bases and J dropped 5 bases, with 8 bases sitting between them. The CDR3 spells CASSLGGQYGYTF. CDR3 coding DNA: TGCGCCAGCAGCTTGGGAGGACAGTATGGCTACACCTTC.

V and J are TRBV7-2 and TRBJ2-6; D might be TRBD2 (6 bases). The CDR3 runs 18 residues. Germline CDR1 SGHTA, CDR2 FQGNSA. Trimming left V 10 bases short and J 0 bases short, with 22 bases between. The CDR3 spells CAILDMWRGGSGANVLTF. In DNA, the CDR3 is TGTGCCATCCTAGATATGTGGCGGGGTGGCTCTGGGGCCAACGTCCTGACTTTC.

The chain is built from TRBV7-9 and TRBJ2-1; 10 positions match TRBD2. The CDR3 runs to 16 residues. CDR1 is SEHNR, CDR2 FQNEAQ, per germline (reference sequence). V trimming: 5 bases; J trimming: 9 bases; junction bases outside the gene matches: 13. CDR3 DNA sequence: TGTGCCAGCAGCGTAGATCTAGCGGGAGTAGGCAGTGAGCAGTTCTTC. Encoded protein: CASSVDLAGVGSEQFF.

The rearrangement uses TRBV4-2 and TRBJ1-2; TRBD1 is a possible D gene (6 bases). Germline CDR1 and CDR2: LGHNA and YNFKEQ. CDR3 length: 16 amino acids. V was pared by 0 bases and J by 8 bases, with 19 bases between. The CDR3 loop is CASSQDFSGGARGYTF. Here the CDR3 DNA reads TGTGCCAGCAGCCAAGATTTTTCCGGGGGGGCGAGGGGCTACACCTTC.

This sequence joins TRBV18 and TRBJ1-5; the match to TRBD1 covers 9 bases. The CDR3 totals 17 residues. The J segment lost 5 bases and the V segment lost 2 bases, leaving 10 bases of the junction unmatched. Germline lookup yields CDR1 KGHSH and CDR2 LQKENI. DNA of the CDR3: TGTGCCAGCTCACCAGTGGGCTTCCGGGACAGGGATCAGCCCCAGCATTTT. Protein: CASSPVGFRDRDQPQHF.

The CDR3 here is CASGLFGSDTQYF. DNA of the CDR3: TGTGCTAGTGGTTTGTTCGGGTCGGATACGCAGTATTTT. The chain employs TRBV12-5 and TRBJ2-3; D is unclear. This CDR3 region has 13 residues. CDR1 is LGHNT, CDR2 FRNRAP, per germline. Trimming pared 2 bases from V and 6 bases from J, leaving 9 bases between. Using reference TRBV12-5 and TRBJ2-3 for the parts outside the CDR3, the full variable domain is DARVTQTPRHKVTEMGQEVTMRCQPILGHNTVFWYRQTMMQGLELLAYFRNRAPLDDSGMPKDRFSAEMPDATLATLKIQPSEPRDSAVYFCASGLFGSDTQYFGPGTRLTVL.

The rearrangement uses TRBV19 and TRBJ1-4; 7 bases are a match to TRBD1. CDR1 and CDR2 from the germline V gene are LNHDA and SQIVND (reference sequence). V dropped 7 bases and J dropped 4; count of bases not matched to a gene: 9. CDR3 length: 15 amino acids. The CDR3 reads CASMPGQWSNEKLFF. The CDR3 DNA follows: TGTGCCAGTATGCCGGGACAGTGGAGTAATGAAAAACTGTTTTTT. Using reference TRBV19 and TRBJ1-4 for the parts outside the CDR3, the full variable domain is DGGITQSPKYLFRKEGQNVTLSCEQNLNHDAMYWYRQDPGQGLRLIYYSQIVNDFQKGDIAEGYSVSREKKESFPLTVTSAQKNPTAFYLCASMPGQWSNEKLFFGSGTQLSVL.

The J gene is TRBJ1-4, the V gene TRBV5-4, with D maybe TRBD1 (6 bases). Germline CDR1 SGHNT, CDR2 YYREEE (reference sequence). This CDR3 is built from 15 residues. Trimming cost V 1 base and J 3 bases, with 10 bases left between them. CDR3 amino acids: CASSLRGGSNEKLFF. The CDR3 DNA reads TGTGCCAGCAGCTTGAGGGGGGGATCTAATGAAAAACTGTTTTTT.

This clone occurred once. The CDR3 DNA sequence: TGTGCCAGCAGAAAATTAGCGGGAGACGCCTACAATGAGCAGTTCTTC. This translates into CASRKLAGDAYNEQFF. The gene calls are TRBV6-6 and TRBJ2-1; 9 bases are a match to TRBD2. CDR3 length equals 16 residues. Unmatched junction bases numbered 8, after V lost 6 bases and J lost 2 bases. Germline loops: CDR1 MNHNY, CDR2 SVGAGI (reference sequence).

A remark on this clone: Relative to the germline gene, one junction end is altered; a read error may explain this. CDR3 coding DNA: TGTGCCAGCAGCGTCCTAGCGGGGAACACCGGAGAGCTGTTTTTT. This gives the protein CASSVLAGNTGELFF. V is TRBV9 and J is TRBJ2-2, with 9 bases matching TRBD2. Germline V gene lookup returns CDR1 SGDLS and CDR2 YYNGEE. The CDR3 is made up of 15 amino acids.

V gene TRBV7-9 combines with J gene TRBJ2-3; D not resolved. The CDR3 is 14 residues long. Trimming shortened V by 6 bases and J by 1 base, and 11 bases separated the two germline ends. The germline V gene encodes CDR1 SEHNR and CDR2 FQNEAQ (reference sequence). CDR3 DNA: TGTGCCAGCAGTCTAATAACAGGCACAGATACGCAGTATTTT. This gives the protein CASSLITGTDTQYF.

V is TRBV2 and J is TRBJ1-1; D remains unclear. V dropped 0 bases and J dropped 1 base, with 6 bases sitting between them. The CDR3 extends over 14 amino acids. The germline CDR1 and CDR2 sequences are SNHLY and FYNNEI. CDR3 sequence (DNA): TGTGCCAGCAGTGAAGCGTTCCGGAACACTGAAGCTTTCTTT. Protein product: CASSEAFRNTEAFF.

The V gene is TRBV10-1, the J gene TRBJ2-7; possibly TRBD2 for D (6 bases). This CDR3 is 15 amino acids long. The ends were cut back, 2 bases at V and 6 bases at J, with 17 bases in the middle. Looked up from germline, CDR1 is WNHNN and CDR2 is SYGVQD (reference sequence). The CDR3 sequence: CASSEPLLGGGEQYF. The CDR3 coding sequence is TGCGCCAGCAGTGAGCCCCTCCTTGGGGGAGGCGAGCAGTACTTC.

The V gene is TRBV7-2, the J gene TRBJ1-2; TRBD1 might be the D (5 bases). The length of the CDR3 is 14 residues. Trimming shortened V by 3 bases and J by 3 bases, and 11 bases separated the two germline ends. In germline, CDR1 is SGHTA, CDR2 FQGNSA. The CDR3 nucleotides read TGTGCCAGCAGCTTCGGAGGGGCCTACTATGGCTACACCTTC. It specifies CASSFGGAYYGYTF.

The chain employs TRBV7-2 and TRBJ1-5, with D unclear. The V gene's germline CDR1 is SGHTA and CDR2 FQGNSA. The V and J ends lost 0 bases and 0 bases respectively, with 15 bases between them. The CDR3 length is 18 residues. Here the CDR3 DNA reads TGTGCCAGCAGCTTAGCTTTCTCAGGAACCGATAGCAATCAGCCCCAGCATTTT. Translating gives CASSLAFSGTDSNQPQHF.

This clone was seen only once. The chain employs TRBV30 and TRBJ1-2; D unresolved. In germline, CDR1 is GTSNPN, CDR2 SVGIG (reference sequence). The length of the CDR3 is 12 residues. V lost 4 bases and J lost 7, with 13 bases in between. The CDR3 DNA reads TGTGCCTGGATTTGGGGAGATGGTGGCTACACCTTC. Encoded protein: CAWIWGDGGYTF.

This clone was detected once. The chain has TRBV5-4 and TRBJ1-1; 9 bases line up with TRBD1. J was trimmed by 7 bases and V by 1 base; bases with no gene match: 8. CDR1 is SGHNT, CDR2 YYREEE, per germline (reference sequence). This CDR3 is 15 amino acids long. CDR3 protein: CASSLLGQGTFEAFF. The CDR3 DNA reads TGTGCCAGCAGCTTGTTGGGACAGGGCACCTTTGAAGCTTTCTTT.

CDR3 DNA: TGTGCCAGCGTCACAGGGGTGAGTAGCTATGGCTACACCTTC. Its protein is CASVTGVSSYGYTF. The chain employs TRBV5-6 and TRBJ1-2; 7 bases align to TRBD1. The V gene end was trimmed by 7 bases and the J gene end by 4 bases; junction bases not matched to a gene: 10. From germline, CDR1 is SGHDT and CDR2 YYEEEE. The CDR3 has 14 residues.